This T cell receptor beta chain appears in the sequencing data of a study of technical replicates of blood from a handful of donors (dated by TCRdb to about 2017). As for this clone: Its recognized antigen is unknown. Base qualities are missing; no much larger clone stands one base away.

The germline V end is reduced by 4 bases and the J end by 7 bases; junction bases left unmatched: 11. The CDR3 measures 16 amino acids from cysteine to phenylalanine. Left in the record is the CDR3 DNA by itself, 48 bases read in frame from the first base. The germline V gene specifies MNHNS as CDR1 and SASEGT as CDR2. Library prep was done by the immunoSEQ multiplex PCR assay. TCRdb limited this immuneACCESS table to in-frame rearrangements with V and J called. A share of clones is missing; checked studies link under half to unresolved V genes, and the rest is unexplained. The sample yields 90,000 to 100,000 clones; more than 90% were counted once. About 0.21% of the sample belongs to the ten largest clones.

This TCR was recovered from a human donor in good health. This sequence uses TRBV6-1 and TRBJ1-5, and 9 junction bases match TRBD1. Specimen: T cells isolated from PBMCs. The encoded CDR3 is CASSGGRGQGRQPQHF. The DNA sequence follows: TGTGCCAGCAGTGGAGGAAGGGGACAGGGCCGGCAGCCCCAGCATTTT.